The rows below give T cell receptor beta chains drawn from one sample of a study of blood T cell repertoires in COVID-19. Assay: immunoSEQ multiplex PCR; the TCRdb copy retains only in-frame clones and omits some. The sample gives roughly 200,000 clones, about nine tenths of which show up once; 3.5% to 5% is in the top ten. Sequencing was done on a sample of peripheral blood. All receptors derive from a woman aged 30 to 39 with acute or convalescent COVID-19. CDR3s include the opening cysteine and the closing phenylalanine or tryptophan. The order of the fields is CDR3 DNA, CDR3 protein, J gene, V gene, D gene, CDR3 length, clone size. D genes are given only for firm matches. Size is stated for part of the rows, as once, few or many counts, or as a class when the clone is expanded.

DNA: TGTGCCAGCAGTCGCAGCGGGGCTAGTAGAGAGACCCAGTACTTC; CDR3: CASSRSGASRETQYF; J: TRBJ2-5; V: TRBV28; D: TRBD2; length: 15; size: NA
DNA: TGTGCCAGCAGCCGGATAGCGGGAGGGGGTCGGGAGACCCAGTACTTC; CDR3: CASSRIAGGGRETQYF; J: TRBJ2-5; V: TRBV28; D: TRBD2; length: 16; size: NA
DNA: TGCAGCGTTGAGGGACCTATAGCGGCGGGAGGGCGCACCGGGGAGCTGTTTTTT; CDR3: CSVEGPIAAGGRTGELFF; J: TRBJ2-2; V: TRBV29-1; D: TRBD2; length: 18; size: NA
DNA: TGTGCCAGTAGTATAATAGGGCGGGAGGCTTTCTTT; CDR3: CASSIIGREAFF; J: TRBJ1-1; V: TRBV19; D: NA; length: 12; size: NA
DNA: TGTGCCAGCAGCTCGGAGGTTGAAGCTTTCTTT; CDR3: CASSSEVEAFF; J: TRBJ1-1; V: TRBV7-9; D: NA; length: 11; size: NA
DNA: TGCGCCAGCAGCGCCGGGACAGTCTACTCCTACGAGCAGTACTTC; CDR3: CASSAGTVYSYEQYF; J: TRBJ2-7; V: TRBV5-1; D: TRBD1; length: 15; size: NA
DNA: TGTGCCACCACGTCTTCTTACAGGGGAGAGGGCTACACCTTC; CDR3: CATTSSYRGEGYTF; J: TRBJ1-2; V: TRBV28; D: TRBD1; length: 14; size: NA
DNA: TGTGCCAGCAGCTTCCAGGTCGCCTACAATGAGCAGTTCTTC; CDR3: CASSFQVAYNEQFF; J: TRBJ2-1; V: TRBV7-9; D: NA; length: 14; size: NA
DNA: TGCAGCGTTTGGTCACAGGGGGTGAATGGCTACACCTTC; CDR3: CSVWSQGVNGYTF; J: TRBJ1-2; V: TRBV29-1; D: TRBD1; length: 13; size: NA
DNA: TGTGCCAGTAGTACTTGGACAGGGGGCAATCAGCCCCAGCATTTT; CDR3: CASSTWTGGNQPQHF; J: TRBJ1-5; V: TRBV19; D: TRBD1; length: 15; size: NA
DNA: TGCGCCAGCAGCTTGGACGGAGGGACTTTCCGCTTGGATTTT; CDR3: CASSLDGGTFRLDF; J: TRBJ1-3; V: TRBV5-1; D: NA; length: 14; size: once
DNA: TGTGCCAGCAGTGCCGGGACAGGGGTCTACGAGCAGTACTTC; CDR3: CASSAGTGVYEQYF; J: TRBJ2-7; V: TRBV25-1; D: TRBD1; length: 14; size: NA
DNA: TGTGCCGTACGCAGGACAGGGGTGGAGACCCAGTACTTC; CDR3: CAVRRTGVETQYF; J: TRBJ2-5; V: TRBV6-5; D: TRBD1; length: 13; size: NA
DNA: TGTGCCTGGAGTTCATACTTCGGGACTGAAGCTTTCTTT; CDR3: CAWSSYFGTEAFF; J: TRBJ1-1; V: TRBV30; D: NA; length: 13; size: few
DNA: TGTGCCAGCAGCTCACAACAGAACACTGAAGCTTTCTTT; CDR3: CASSSQQNTEAFF; J: TRBJ1-1; V: TRBV7-6; D: NA; length: 13; size: NA
DNA: TGCGCCAGCAGCTTTCAGGGGTGGAACACTGAAGCTTTCTTT; CDR3: CASSFQGWNTEAFF; J: TRBJ1-1; V: TRBV5-1; D: NA; length: 14; size: NA
DNA: TGTGCCACCGCGGGACTGAAGGGGGAGCAGTACTTC; CDR3: CATAGLKGEQYF; J: TRBJ2-7; V: TRBV15; D: NA; length: 12; size: NA
DNA: TGCAGCGTTGACCGGGGACTCACCGGGGAGCTGTTTTTT; CDR3: CSVDRGLTGELFF; J: TRBJ2-2; V: TRBV29-1; D: NA; length: 13; size: NA
DNA: TGTGCCAGCAGCCTGGGGGGGAGTTCCGGGCAGTACTTC; CDR3: CASSLGGSSGQYF; J: TRBJ2-7; V: TRBV12-3/TRBV12-4; D: TRBD2; length: 13; size: NA
DNA: TGTGCCAGCAGTTTACTAGTTGGTGAGCAGTTCTTC; CDR3: CASSLLVGEQFF; J: TRBJ2-1; V: TRBV11-2; D: NA; length: 12; size: NA
DNA: TGCGCCAGCAGCTTAGGGACAGAGAGCAATCAGCCCCAGCATTTT; CDR3: CASSLGTESNQPQHF; J: TRBJ1-5; V: TRBV5-1; D: TRBD1; length: 15; size: NA
DNA: TGTGCCAGCAGCTTAGTCGGTGATGAGCAGTTCTTC; CDR3: CASSLVGDEQFF; J: TRBJ2-1; V: TRBV11-3; D: NA; length: 12; size: NA
DNA: TGTGCCAGCTGGACGGACTGGCGGGAGGGGAACTCCTACGAGCAGTACTTC; CDR3: CASWTDWREGNSYEQYF; J: TRBJ2-7; V: TRBV14; D: TRBD2; length: 17; size: NA
DNA: TGTGCCAGCAGCTTAGGGCTAGCGGGAGGACCCAATGAGCAGTTCTTC; CDR3: CASSLGLAGGPNEQFF; J: TRBJ2-1; V: TRBV7-6; D: TRBD2; length: 16; size: NA
DNA: TGTGCCAGCAGTGACAGGGACGAGCAGTACTTC; CDR3: CASSDRDEQYF; J: TRBJ2-7; V: TRBV25-1; D: NA; length: 11; size: NA
DNA: TGCGCCAGCAGCCCCATTCTGTCTCAACCCGTCTATTTT; CDR3: CASSPILSQPVYF; J: TRBJ1-4; V: TRBV4-1; D: NA; length: 13; size: few
DNA: TGTGCCAGCAGCTTAGGACAGGGGAAAGACGAGCAGTACTTC; CDR3: CASSLGQGKDEQYF; J: TRBJ2-7; V: TRBV7-9; D: TRBD1; length: 14; size: NA
DNA: TGCGCCAGCAGTGCTACAGGTCTCTATGGCTACACCTTC; CDR3: CASSATGLYGYTF; J: TRBJ1-2; V: TRBV10-2; D: NA; length: 13; size: NA
DNA: TGTGCCAGCATAAAGACCCGAGGGAGCTCCTATAATTCACCCCTCCACTTT; CDR3: CASIKTRGSSYNSPLHF; J: TRBJ1-6; V: TRBV28; D: NA; length: 17; size: NA
DNA: TGTGCCAGCAGCTTACAACACCCTGGAAACACCATATATTTT; CDR3: CASSLQHPGNTIYF; J: TRBJ1-3; V: TRBV7-9; D: NA; length: 14; size: NA
DNA: TGTGCCAGCAGCTTCCAGGGGCCGGGGACCCAGTACTTC; CDR3: CASSFQGPGTQYF; J: TRBJ2-5; V: TRBV7-6; D: NA; length: 13; size: once
DNA: TGTGCCAGCAGTTTGTGGCGGGAGGCCAAGCCGCAGTTCTTC; CDR3: CASSLWREAKPQFF; J: TRBJ2-1; V: TRBV27; D: TRBD2; length: 14; size: once
DNA: TGTGCCAGCATGCGGGGGGCGGGAGGGCCTTACGAGCAGTACTTC; CDR3: CASMRGAGGPYEQYF; J: TRBJ2-7; V: TRBV27; D: TRBD2; length: 15; size: NA
DNA: TGTGCCAGCAGTTTCACAATGAACACTGAAGCTTTCTTT; CDR3: CASSFTMNTEAFF; J: TRBJ1-1; V: TRBV28; D: NA; length: 13; size: NA
DNA: TGTGCCAGCAGCGCCCCCCGATGGGACAGGGCCCATGAGCAGTTCTTC; CDR3: CASSAPRWDRAHEQFF; J: TRBJ2-1; V: TRBV9; D: TRBD1; length: 16; size: NA
DNA: TGTGCCAGCAGTTTCTTATACACCATATATTTT; CDR3: CASSFLYTIYF; J: TRBJ1-3; V: TRBV28; D: NA; length: 11; size: NA